These 15 T cell receptor beta chains were all obtained from the same sample, sequenced in a study. Each CDR3 protein is one row after TCRdb ran MiXCR on the 5' RACE reads. The table has roughly 38,000 distinct CDR3 sequences, approximately 17% seen once. Sequenced material: naive CD4+ T cells sorted from a lymph node. Subset denoted: naive CD4+ T cells, CD4+CD45RA+CD25-. These receptors originate from a female donor with breast cancer.

This clonotype has a handful of counts. The genes are TRBV27 and TRBJ1-5; 7 nucleotides match TRBD1. Looked up from germline, CDR1 is MNHEY and CDR2 is SMNVEV (reference sequence). After removal of 6 bases from V and 6 bases from J, the junction contained 8 bases not matched to a gene. This CDR3 has 14 residues. CDR3 in DNA: TGTGCCAGCAGACTCAGGCAGGGGGGTCAGCCCCAGCATTTT. This gives the protein CASRLRQGGQPQHF.

Ten or more counts support this clonotype. The chain employs TRBV20-1 and TRBJ2-1; D assignment may be TRBD1 or TRBD2 (5 bases each). This CDR3 has 14 amino acids. The V gene lost 6 bases and the J gene lost 0 bases, with 12 bases spanning the gap. Germline V gene lookup returns CDR1 DFQATT and CDR2 SNEGSKA (reference sequence). For the CDR3, the DNA is TGCAGTGCCGTGAGGGGATTCTCCTACAATGAGCAGTTCTTC. It specifies CSAVRGFSYNEQFF.

This clonotype was detected many times. V is TRBV4-2 and J is TRBJ2-7; D is ambiguous. The CDR3 has 11 amino acids. With 0 bases removed from V and 5 bases from J, the gap between germline ends came to 2 bases. The germline CDR1 and CDR2 sequences are LGHNA and YNFKEQ. The CDR3 here is CASSQEDEQYF. CDR3 nucleotide sequence: TGTGCCAGCAGCCAAGAAGACGAGCAGTACTTC.

The rearrangement links TRBV5-1 to TRBJ2-1; TRBD2 matches 12 bases. The V gene end was trimmed by 1 base and the J gene end by 4 bases; junction bases not matched to a gene: 6. The germline gives CDR1 SGHRS, CDR2 YFSETQ. The CDR3 runs to 17 residues. As DNA, the CDR3 is TGCGCCAGCAGCTTGAACCAAGGACTAGCGGGGTACAATGAGCAGTTCTTC. Protein product: CASSLNQGLAGYNEQFF.

The V call is TRBV30, the J call TRBJ2-3, with a tentative D call TRBD1 (5 bases). V shed 0 bases and J shed 3 bases, with 10 bases lying between them. This CDR3 has 14 residues. The germline gives CDR1 GTSNPN, CDR2 SVGIG (reference sequence). The CDR3 reads CAWSVWGVTDTQYF. The CDR3 DNA sequence: TGTGCCTGGAGTGTATGGGGCGTTACAGATACGCAGTATTTT.

This clonotype was seen at least ten times. V gene TRBV30 combines with J gene TRBJ2-4; TRBD1 might be the D (6 bases). The germline V gene has CDR1 GTSNPN and CDR2 SVGIG (reference sequence). The CDR3 contains 13 residues. Trimming pared 0 bases from V and 6 bases from J, leaving 9 bases between. The chain's CDR3 is CAWSVRGGNIQYF. CDR3 nucleotides: TGTGCCTGGAGTGTCAGGGGCGGAAACATTCAGTACTTC.

This clonotype showed up just a few times. The chain employs TRBV29-1 and TRBJ2-3; D is uncertain. Per germline, CDR1 SQVTM and CDR2 ANQGSEA. The CDR3 runs 15 residues. V gave up 4 bases and J gave up 2 bases, with 16 bases separating them. The CDR3 sequence is CSVVTHLRTTDTQYF. The DNA of the CDR3 is TGCAGCGTTGTCACTCACCTCCGCACCACAGATACGCAGTATTTT.

Of note for this clonotype: One base away lies a much larger clone, so this may be a sequencing read error. The genes are TRBV12-3 or TRBV12-4 and TRBJ2-2; 8 bases line up with TRBD2. CDR3 length: 16 residues. The V and J ends lost 4 bases and 6 bases, in that order; junction bases with no gene match: 10. The CDR3 sequence is CASSYIAGPGAGELFF. CDR3 sequence (DNA): TGTGCCAGCAGTTATATAGCGGGGCCTGGCGCCGGGGAGCTGTTTTTT.

This clonotype was recorded a few times. CDR3 DNA: TGTGCCAGCAGTTTGAGGGCGGGTAAGGCAATGAACACTGAAGCTTTCTTT. Translation: CASSLRAGKAMNTEAFF. The rearrangement links TRBV6-5 to TRBJ1-1; the D is unclear. Looked up from germline, CDR1 is MNHEY and CDR2 is SVGAGI. The CDR3 has 17 amino acids. Trimming stripped 4 bases from V and 0 bases from J, with 18 bases between.

The V call is TRBV6-2 or TRBV6-3, the J call TRBJ2-4; 10 nucleotides line up with TRBD1. Germline assignment: CDR1 MNHEY and CDR2 SVGEGT. The CDR3 is made up of 16 amino acids. Trimming at V came to 2 bases and at J to 5 bases, leaving 6 bases not matched to a gene. CDR3 loop: CASSYPTGTGENIQYF. CDR3 bases: TGTGCCAGCAGTTACCCGACCGGGACAGGGGAAAACATTCAGTACTTC.

This rearrangement joins TRBV7-9 to TRBJ2-2; D possibly corresponds to TRBD2 (5 bases). The CDR3 is 16 residues long. Germline lookup yields CDR1 SEHNR and CDR2 FQNEAQ (reference sequence). V gave up 2 bases and J gave up 5 bases, with 15 bases separating them. CDR3 amino acids: CASSLRGPEGTGELFF. DNA for the CDR3: TGTGCCAGCAGCTTACGAGGGCCCGAAGGGACCGGGGAGCTGTTTTTT.

The chain carries TRBV5-1 and TRBJ2-7; D may be TRBD2 (5 bases). The CDR3 length is 14 residues. CDR1 and CDR2 (germline): SGHRS, YFSETQ. Trimming cost V 6 bases and J 5 bases, with 18 bases left between them. CDR3 protein: CASTWLTGNHEQYF. In DNA, the CDR3 is TGCGCCAGCACATGGTTAACGGGAAACCACGAGCAGTACTTC.

J is TRBJ2-7 and V is TRBV20-1; 10 nucleotides line up with TRBD2. There are 15 residues in the CDR3. Germline assignment: CDR1 DFQATT and CDR2 SNEGSKA (reference sequence). Trimming took 6 bases from V and 2 from J; bases not matched to a gene: 10. For the CDR3, the DNA is TGCAGTGCCACGACAGGACTAGCGGTAACCTACGAGCAGTACTTC. Amino acids: CSATTGLAVTYEQYF.

This clonotype was recorded many times. The chain couples TRBV5-1 to TRBJ2-2; D is undetermined. Trimming shortened V by 0 bases and J by 0 bases, and 3 bases separated the two germline ends. There are 14 residues in the CDR3. From germline, CDR1 is SGHRS and CDR2 YFSETQ. DNA of the CDR3: TGCGCCAGCAGCTTGGACACGAACACCGGGGAGCTGTTTTTT. Amino acids: CASSLDTNTGELFF.

The gene calls are TRBV5-5 and TRBJ2-1; either TRBD1 or TRBD2 may fit D (5 bases each). The CDR3 totals 17 residues. Germline CDR1 and CDR2: SGHKS and YYEKEE (reference sequence). The ends were cut back, 1 base at V and 10 bases at J, with 24 bases in the middle. Here the CDR3 reads CASSLFRVSPLSGEQFF. CDR3 bases: TGTGCCAGCAGCTTGTTCAGGGTTTCCCCTTTATCGGGGGAGCAGTTCTTC.